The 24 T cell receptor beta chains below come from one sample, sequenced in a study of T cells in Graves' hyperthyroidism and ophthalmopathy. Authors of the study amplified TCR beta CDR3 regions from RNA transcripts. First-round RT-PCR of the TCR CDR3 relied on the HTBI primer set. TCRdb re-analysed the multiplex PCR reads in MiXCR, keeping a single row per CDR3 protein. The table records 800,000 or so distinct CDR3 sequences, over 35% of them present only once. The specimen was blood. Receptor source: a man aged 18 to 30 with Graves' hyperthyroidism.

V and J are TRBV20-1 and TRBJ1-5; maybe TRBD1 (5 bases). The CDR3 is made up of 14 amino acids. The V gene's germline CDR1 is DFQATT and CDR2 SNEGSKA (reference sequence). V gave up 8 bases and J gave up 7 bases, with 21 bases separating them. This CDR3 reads CSPARGLGLQPQHF. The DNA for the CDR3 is TGCAGTCCAGCCCGGGGCTTGGGGTTACAGCCCCAGCATTTT.

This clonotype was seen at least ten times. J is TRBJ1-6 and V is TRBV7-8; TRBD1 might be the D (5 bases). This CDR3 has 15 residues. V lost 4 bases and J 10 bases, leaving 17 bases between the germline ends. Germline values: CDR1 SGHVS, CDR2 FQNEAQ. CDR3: CASSSLEGRGSPLHF. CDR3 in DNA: TGTGCCAGCAGCTCATTAGAGGGGCGCGGGTCACCCCTCCACTTT.

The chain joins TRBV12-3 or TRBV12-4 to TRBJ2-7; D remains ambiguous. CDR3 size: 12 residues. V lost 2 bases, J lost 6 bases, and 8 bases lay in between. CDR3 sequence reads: CASSLTVGEQYF. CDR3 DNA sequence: TGTGCCAGCAGTTTAACTGTTGGCGAGCAGTACTTC.

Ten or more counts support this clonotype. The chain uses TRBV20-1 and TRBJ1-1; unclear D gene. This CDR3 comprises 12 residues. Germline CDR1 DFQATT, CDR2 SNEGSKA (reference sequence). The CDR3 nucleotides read TGCCTAGAGGGAGGGAAGGACACTGAAGCTTTCTTT. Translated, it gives CLEGGKDTEAFF.

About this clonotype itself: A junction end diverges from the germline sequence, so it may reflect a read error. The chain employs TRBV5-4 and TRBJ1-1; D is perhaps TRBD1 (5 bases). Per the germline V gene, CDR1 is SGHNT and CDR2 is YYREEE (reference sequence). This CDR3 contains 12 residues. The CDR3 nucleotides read TGTGCCGGTGGGGGGGAGGACACTGGAGCTTTCTTT. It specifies CAGGGEDTGAFF.

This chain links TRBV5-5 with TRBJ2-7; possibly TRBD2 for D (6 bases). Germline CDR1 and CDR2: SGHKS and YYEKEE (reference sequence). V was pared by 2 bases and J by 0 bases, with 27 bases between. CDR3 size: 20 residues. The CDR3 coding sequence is TGTGCCAGCAGCTTTGGTCCCCCCCCAGGGACGACGGGACTCTCCTACGAGCAGTACTTC. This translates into CASSFGPPPGTTGLSYEQYF.

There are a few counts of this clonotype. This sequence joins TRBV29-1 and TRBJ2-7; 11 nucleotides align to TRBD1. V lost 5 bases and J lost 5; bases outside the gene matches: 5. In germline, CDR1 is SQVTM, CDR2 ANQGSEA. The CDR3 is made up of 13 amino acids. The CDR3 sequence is CSVQGQGGDEQYF. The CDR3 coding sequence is TGCAGCGTTCAGGGACAGGGGGGGGACGAGCAGTACTTC.

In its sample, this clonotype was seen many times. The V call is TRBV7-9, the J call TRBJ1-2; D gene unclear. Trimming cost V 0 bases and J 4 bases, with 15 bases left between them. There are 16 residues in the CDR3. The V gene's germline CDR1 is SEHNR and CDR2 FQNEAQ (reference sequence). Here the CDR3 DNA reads TGTGCCAGCAGCTTAGCGCTAGGCGGACTTGGCTATGGCTACACCTTC. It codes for CASSLALGGLGYGYTF.

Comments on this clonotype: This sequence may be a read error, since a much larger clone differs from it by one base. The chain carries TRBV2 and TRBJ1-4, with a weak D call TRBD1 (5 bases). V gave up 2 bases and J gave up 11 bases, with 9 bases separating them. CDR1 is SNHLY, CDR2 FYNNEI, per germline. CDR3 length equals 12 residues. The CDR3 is CASSERRGKLFF. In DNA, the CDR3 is TGTGCCAGCAGTGAAAGGAGGGGCAAACTGTTTTTT.

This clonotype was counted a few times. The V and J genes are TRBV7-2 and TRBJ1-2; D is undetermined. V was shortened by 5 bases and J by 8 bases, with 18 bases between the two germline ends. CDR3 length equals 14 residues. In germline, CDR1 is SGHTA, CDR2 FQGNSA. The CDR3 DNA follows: TGTGCCAGCAGCCAAGATCCGCAGGCTGGAGGCTACACCTTC. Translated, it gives CASSQDPQAGGYTF.

This chain's CDR3 is CASSYRDGSYGANVLTF. CDR3 in DNA: TGTGCCAGCAGTTACCGGGACGGGAGTTACGGGGCCAACGTCCTGACTTTC. The chain joins TRBV12-3 or TRBV12-4 to TRBJ2-6; weak D call: TRBD2 (6 bases). V lost 4 bases and J 4 bases, leaving 17 bases between the germline ends. This CDR3 is 17 amino acids long.

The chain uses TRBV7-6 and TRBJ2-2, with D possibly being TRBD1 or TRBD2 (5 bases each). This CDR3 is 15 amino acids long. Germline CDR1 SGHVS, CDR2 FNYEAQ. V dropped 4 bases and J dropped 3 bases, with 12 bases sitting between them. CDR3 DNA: TGTGCCAGCAGCTCCGGGACCTATGACACCGGGGAGCTGTTTTTT. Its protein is CASSSGTYDTGELFF.

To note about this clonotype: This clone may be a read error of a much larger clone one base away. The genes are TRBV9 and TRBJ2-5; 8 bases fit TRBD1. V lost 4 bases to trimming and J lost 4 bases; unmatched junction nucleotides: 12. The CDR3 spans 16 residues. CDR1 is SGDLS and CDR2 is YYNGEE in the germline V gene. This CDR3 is CASSPGVGRGLETQYF. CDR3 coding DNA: TGTGCCAGCAGCCCAGGTGTGGGCAGGGGGCTAGAGACCCAGTACTTC.

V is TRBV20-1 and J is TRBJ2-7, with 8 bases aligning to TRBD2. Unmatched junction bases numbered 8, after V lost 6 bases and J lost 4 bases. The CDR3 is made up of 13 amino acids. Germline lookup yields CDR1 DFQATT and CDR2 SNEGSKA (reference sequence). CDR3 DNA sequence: TGCAGTGCAACGGGACTAGGGGCTTACGAGCAGTACTTC. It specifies CSATGLGAYEQYF.

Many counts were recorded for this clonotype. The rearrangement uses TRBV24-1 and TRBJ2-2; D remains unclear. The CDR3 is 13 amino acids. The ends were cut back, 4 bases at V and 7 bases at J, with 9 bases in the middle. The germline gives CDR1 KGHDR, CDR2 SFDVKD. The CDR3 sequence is CATSDVVHGELFF. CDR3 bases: TGTGCCACCAGTGACGTCGTCCACGGGGAGCTGTTTTTT.

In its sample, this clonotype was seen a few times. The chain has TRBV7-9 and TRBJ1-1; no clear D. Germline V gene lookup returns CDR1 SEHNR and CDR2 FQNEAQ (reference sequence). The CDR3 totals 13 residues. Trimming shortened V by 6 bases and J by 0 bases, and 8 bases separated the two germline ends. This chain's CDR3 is CASRAVVNTEAFF. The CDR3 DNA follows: TGTGCCAGCAGGGCGGTAGTGAACACTGAAGCTTTCTTT.

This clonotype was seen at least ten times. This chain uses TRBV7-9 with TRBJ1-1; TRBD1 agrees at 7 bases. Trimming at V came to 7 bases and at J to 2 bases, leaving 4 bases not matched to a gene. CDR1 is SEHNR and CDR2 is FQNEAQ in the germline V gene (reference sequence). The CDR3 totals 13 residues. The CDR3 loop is CASTQGGNTEAFF. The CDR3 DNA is TGTGCCAGCACCCAGGGGGGAAACACTGAAGCTTTCTTT.

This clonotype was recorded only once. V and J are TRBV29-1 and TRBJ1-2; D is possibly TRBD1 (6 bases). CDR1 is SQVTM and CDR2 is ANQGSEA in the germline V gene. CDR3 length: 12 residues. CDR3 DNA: TGCAGTGACATGCAGGACAGCGATGGCTACACCTTC. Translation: CSDMQDSDGYTF.

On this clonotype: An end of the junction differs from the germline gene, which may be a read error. CDR3 loop: CASSYSIPGGGEKLFF. Written as DNA, the CDR3 is TGTGCCAGCAGTTACTCGATACCAGGGGGAGGTGAAAAACTGTTTTTT. This rearrangement joins TRBV10-3 to TRBJ1-4, with 7 bases fitting TRBD1. Germline CDR1 is ENHRY and CDR2 is SYGVKD. The CDR3 totals 16 residues.

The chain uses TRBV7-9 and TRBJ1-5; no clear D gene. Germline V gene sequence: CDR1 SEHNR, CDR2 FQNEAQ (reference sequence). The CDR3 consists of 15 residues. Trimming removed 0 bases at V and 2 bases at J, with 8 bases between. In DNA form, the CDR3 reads TGTGCCAGCAGCTTAGCCGGCTTTGGCAATCAGCCCCAGCATTTT. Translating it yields CASSLAGFGNQPQHF.

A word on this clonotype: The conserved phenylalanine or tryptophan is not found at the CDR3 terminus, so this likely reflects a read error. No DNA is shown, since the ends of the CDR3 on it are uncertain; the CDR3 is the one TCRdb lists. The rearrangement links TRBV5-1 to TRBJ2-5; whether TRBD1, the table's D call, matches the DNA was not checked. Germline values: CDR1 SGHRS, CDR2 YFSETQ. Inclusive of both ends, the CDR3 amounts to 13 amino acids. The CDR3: CASKAGGGKRPST.

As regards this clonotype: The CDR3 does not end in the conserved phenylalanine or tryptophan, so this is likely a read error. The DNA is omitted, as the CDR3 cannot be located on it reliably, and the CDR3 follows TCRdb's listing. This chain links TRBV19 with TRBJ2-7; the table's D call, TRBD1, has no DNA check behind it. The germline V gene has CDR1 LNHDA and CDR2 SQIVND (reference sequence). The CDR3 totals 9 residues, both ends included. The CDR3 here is CASSNGGNI.

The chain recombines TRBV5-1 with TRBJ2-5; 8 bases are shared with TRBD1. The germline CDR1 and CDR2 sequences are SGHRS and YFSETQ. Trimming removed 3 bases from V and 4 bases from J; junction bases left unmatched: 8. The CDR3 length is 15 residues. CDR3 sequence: CASSSTGTGGETQYF. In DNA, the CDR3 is TGCGCCAGCAGCTCAACCGGGACAGGTGGAGAGACCCAGTACTTC.

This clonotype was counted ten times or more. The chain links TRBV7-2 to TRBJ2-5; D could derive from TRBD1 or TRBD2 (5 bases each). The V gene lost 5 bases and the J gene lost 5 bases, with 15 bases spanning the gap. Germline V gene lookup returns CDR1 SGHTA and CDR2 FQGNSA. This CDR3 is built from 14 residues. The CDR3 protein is CASSEGPDLETQYF. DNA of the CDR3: TGTGCCAGCAGCGAGGGGCCTGACCTTGAGACCCAGTACTTC.